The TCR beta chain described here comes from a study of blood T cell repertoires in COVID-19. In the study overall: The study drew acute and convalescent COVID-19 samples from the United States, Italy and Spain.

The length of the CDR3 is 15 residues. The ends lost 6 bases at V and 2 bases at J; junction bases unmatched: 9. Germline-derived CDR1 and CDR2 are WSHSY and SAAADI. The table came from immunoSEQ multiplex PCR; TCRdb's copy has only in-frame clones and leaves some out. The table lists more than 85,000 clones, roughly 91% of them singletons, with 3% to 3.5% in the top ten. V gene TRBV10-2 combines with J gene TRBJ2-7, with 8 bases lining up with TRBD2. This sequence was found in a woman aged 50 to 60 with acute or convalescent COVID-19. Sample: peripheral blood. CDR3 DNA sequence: TGCGCCAGCAGAGAGACTAGCGCCCCAACCTACGAGCAGTACTTC. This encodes CASRETSAPTYEQYF.